Listed here are 26 T cell receptor beta chains from one sample, sequenced in a study of shared clonotypes between healthy human individuals. Measured with immunoSEQ multiplex PCR; TCRdb has only the in-frame clones, and not every one. The data show about 480,000 clones, with over 75% seen just once and 12% held by the top ten. Source material: PBMCs. The receptors stem from a woman aged 40 to 50 in good health. Some clones in this sample may be carry-over from other donors' samples.

A few counts support this clone. The gene calls are TRBV16 and TRBJ1-5; a weak D match, TRBD1 (5 bases). CDR3 length: 14 residues. Deletions cut 3 bases from V and 3 bases from J, with 9 bases between. CDR1 and CDR2 (germline): KGHSY, FQNENV. The CDR3, as DNA: TGTGCCAGCAGCCAGTCGGGGACCAATCAGCCCCAGCATTTT. It codes for CASSQSGTNQPQHF.

The genes are TRBV7-8 and TRBJ2-7, with TRBD2 matching 9 bases. V dropped 5 bases and J dropped 1; count of bases not matched to a gene: 9. Germline values: CDR1 SGHVS, CDR2 FQNEAQ. The CDR3 contains 16 residues. The CDR3 nucleotides read TGTGCCAGCAGCCAGGGCGGACTAGCGAGTTCCTACGAGCAGTACTTC. It specifies CASSQGGLASSYEQYF.

In this sample, this clone turned up a few times. This chain links TRBV7-2 with TRBJ2-7, with D maybe TRBD2 (6 bases). The length of the CDR3 is 15 residues. The germline V and J ends were trimmed by 1 base and 3 bases, with 13 bases remaining between them. Germline-derived CDR1 and CDR2 are SGHTA and FQGNSA. The CDR3 here is CASSLVGTGGYEQYF. The CDR3, as DNA: TGTGCCAGCAGCTTAGTTGGGACTGGAGGCTACGAGCAGTACTTC.

V usage is TRBV28 and J usage is TRBJ1-4; 8 bases fit TRBD1. Germline CDR1 MDHEN, CDR2 SYDVKM. The CDR3 loop spans 19 amino acids. Trimming took 3 bases from V and 4 from J; bases not matched to a gene: 16. The DNA of the CDR3 is TGTGCCAGCAGTTTTCACCTCGGACAGGGAACCCAAAGTAATGAAAAACTGTTTTTT. Translating gives CASSFHLGQGTQSNEKLFF.

The chain uses TRBV6-1 and TRBJ2-7, with D possibly being TRBD2 (5 bases). The CDR3 runs 14 residues. The V and J ends lost 6 bases and 3 bases respectively, with 15 bases between them. CDR1 is MNHNS and CDR2 is SASEGT in the germline V gene. CDR3 sequence (DNA): TGTGCCAGCAGAATGAACGGGGTTTACTACGAGCAGTACTTC. Translated: CASRMNGVYYEQYF.

The CDR3 here is CASRSSYEQYF. The CDR3 nucleotides read TGTGCCAGCCGCAGCTCCTACGAGCAGTACTTC. The gene calls are TRBV12-1 and TRBJ2-7; the D call in the table, TRBD1, was not verified against the DNA. TRBV12-1 is a listed pseudogene. The CDR3 runs to 11 residues.

The chain employs TRBV20-1 and TRBJ2-1, with D hard to call. The ends were cut back, 6 bases at V and 6 bases at J, with 9 bases in the middle. Germline CDR1 and CDR2: DFQATT and SNEGSKA (reference sequence). CDR3 length: 11 residues. Written as DNA, the CDR3 is TGCAGTGCCTATAAACGCAATGAGCAGTTCTTC. Its translation: CSAYKRNEQFF.

This clone was observed a single time. This chain links TRBV9 with TRBJ2-2; a possible D gene is TRBD2 (6 bases). Germline V gene lookup returns CDR1 SGDLS and CDR2 YYNGEE. This CDR3 has 18 residues. With 0 bases removed from V and 4 bases from J, the gap between germline ends came to 19 bases. CDR3 amino acids: CASSVGDGFPGVTGELFF. The CDR3 coding sequence is TGTGCCAGCAGCGTAGGAGACGGGTTTCCGGGGGTCACCGGGGAGCTGTTTTTT.

This clone was seen a few times. The chain uses TRBV28 and TRBJ2-1; weak D call: TRBD2 (6 bases). Trimming pared 3 bases from V and 11 bases from J, leaving 11 bases between. Germline V gene sequence: CDR1 MDHEN, CDR2 SYDVKM. CDR3 size: 12 residues. The CDR3 spells CASSLLRGKQFF. The CDR3 nucleotides are TGTGCCAGCAGTTTGTTGCGGGGTAAGCAGTTCTTC.

The chain couples TRBV5-1 to TRBJ2-5; D unclear. The end of the DNA is better explained by TRBJ2-7, so the J call may be wrong. This CDR3 contains 12 residues. Germline V lookup: CDR1 SGHRS, CDR2 YFSETQ. Here the CDR3 DNA reads TGCGCCAGCAGCACCTCAGGATACGAGCAGTACTTC. Amino acid sequence: CASSTSGYEQYF.

The chain uses TRBV7-2 and TRBJ2-1; TRBD2 matches at 12 bases. J was trimmed by 8 bases and V by 0 bases; bases with no gene match: 8. The CDR3 consists of 17 residues. Germline CDR1 SGHTA, CDR2 FQGNSA. The CDR3 DNA follows: TGTGCCAGCAGCTTAGCCTCCCTAGCGGGAGGGCTCTATGAGCAGTTCTTC. Translated, it gives CASSLASLAGGLYEQFF.

The V call is TRBV19, the J call TRBJ2-3; the match to TRBD2 covers 7 bases. The V segment lost 7 bases and the J segment 0 bases; nucleotides outside the gene matches: 10. CDR3 length: 16 amino acids. Germline CDR1 reads LNHDA; CDR2 reads SQIVND (reference sequence). This chain's CDR3 is CASTVGGASSTDTQYF. CDR3 DNA: TGTGCCAGTACCGTGGGAGGGGCCTCTAGCACAGATACGCAGTATTTT.

This chain uses TRBV11-3 with TRBJ2-2, with unresolved D. This CDR3 is built from 13 residues. Deletions cut 5 bases from V and 2 bases from J, with 6 bases between. Per germline, CDR1 SGHNT and CDR2 YENEEA. For the CDR3, the DNA is TGTGCCAGCAGCCGAATTAACACCGGGGAGCTGTTTTTT. It translates to CASSRINTGELFF. Full variable domain (rest looked up from reference TRBV11-3 and TRBJ2-2): EAGVVQSPRYKIIEKKQPVAFWCNPISGHNTLYWYLQNLGQGPELLIRYENEEAVDDSQLPKDRFSAERLKGVDSTLKIQPAELGDSAVYLCASSRINTGELFFGEGSRLTVL.

This chain uses TRBV7-2 with TRBJ2-1, with TRBD2 matching 10 bases. The CDR3 totals 14 residues. Looked up from germline, CDR1 is SGHTA and CDR2 is FQGNSA. The trim removed 7 bases at V and 4 bases at J, leaving 4 bases unmatched. CDR3 bases: TGTGCCAGCACGAGAGCGGGAGGGTACAATGAGCAGTTCTTC. It encodes CASTRAGGYNEQFF.

This clone was found a few times. The chain uses TRBV11-1 and TRBJ1-1; D gene ambiguous. V was trimmed by 1 base and J by 4 bases, leaving 10 bases between them. Per germline, CDR1 SGHAT and CDR2 FQDESV (reference sequence). CDR3 length: 14 residues. This CDR3 reads CASSLESGGTEAFF. The CDR3 DNA sequence: TGTGCCAGCAGCTTAGAGTCCGGAGGCACTGAAGCTTTCTTT.

The V and J genes are TRBV7-8 and TRBJ1-1, with D hard to call. V was shortened by 1 base and J by 5 bases, with 20 bases between the two germline ends. This CDR3 comprises 17 residues. Germline assignment: CDR1 SGHVS and CDR2 FQNEAQ. The CDR3 region is CASSLDLRKNFWTEAFF. The CDR3 nucleotides are TGTGCCAGCAGCTTAGATTTGCGAAAAAACTTCTGGACTGAAGCTTTCTTT.

This chain connects TRBV27 to TRBJ1-4; TRBD1 matches at 10 bases. The V gene end was trimmed by 5 bases and the J gene end by 7 bases; junction bases not matched to a gene: 7. Per germline, CDR1 MNHEY and CDR2 SMNVEV (reference sequence). The CDR3 loop spans 15 amino acids. The CDR3: CASSNLGQGGEKLFF. Here the CDR3 DNA reads TGTGCCAGCAGTAACCTAGGACAGGGGGGTGAAAAACTGTTTTTT.

The rearrangement uses TRBV13 and TRBJ2-1; tentatively, D is TRBD2 (5 bases). CDR3 length: 15 amino acids. V lost 4 bases to trimming and J lost 0 bases, with 10 bases between them. The germline V gene encodes CDR1 PRHDT and CDR2 FYEKMQ (reference sequence). The CDR3 DNA sequence: TGTGCCAGCAGCTCTCGGGGAAGCTCCTACAATGAGCAGTTCTTC. Protein sequence: CASSSRGSSYNEQFF.

V gene TRBV28 combines with J gene TRBJ2-3; the D is unclear. Trimming stripped 1 base from V and 3 bases from J, with 11 bases between. This CDR3 region has 15 residues. The germline CDR1 and CDR2 sequences are MDHEN and SYDVKM. CDR3 in DNA: TGTGCCAGCAGTTTATCCCGAGTGGGGACAGATACGCAGTATTTT. This sequence encodes CASSLSRVGTDTQYF.

The J gene is TRBJ1-4, the V gene TRBV7-9, with 8 bases aligning to TRBD1. V was clipped by 3 bases and J by 8 bases; unmatched bases: 5. Germline V CDR1 and CDR2: SEHNR, FQNEAQ (reference sequence). The CDR3 sequence is 14 residues long. CDR3 loop: CASSLTTGEEKLFF. The CDR3 region has the DNA TGTGCCAGCAGCTTGACGACAGGGGAGGAAAAACTGTTTTTT.

The chain is built from TRBV7-2 and TRBJ1-1, with D possibly matching TRBD1 (6 bases). Trimming took 2 bases from V and 0 from J, leaving 13 bases between them. The CDR3 extends over 16 amino acids. Per the germline V gene, CDR1 is SGHTA and CDR2 is FQGNSA. The CDR3 nucleotides are TGTGCCAGCAGCTTATTAAGGGGGGTATTGAACACTGAAGCTTTCTTT. This gives the protein CASSLLRGVLNTEAFF.

The chain carries TRBV11-2 and TRBJ2-5; D is ambiguous. The ends were cut back, 1 base at V and 7 bases at J, with 10 bases in the middle. The CDR3 runs to 13 residues. CDR1 and CDR2 from the germline V gene are SGHAT and FQNNGV. As DNA, the CDR3 is TGTGCCAGCAGCTTAGCACCCTACGGGACCCAGTACTTC. Translating gives CASSLAPYGTQYF.

The CDR3 reads CASSPDWTGSEQYF. The CDR3, as DNA: TGTGCCAGTAGTCCCGATTGGACAGGGTCCGAGCAGTACTTC. This rearrangement joins TRBV19 to TRBJ2-7; 8 positions agree with TRBD1. J was trimmed by 6 bases and V by 5 bases; bases with no gene match: 9. CDR3 size: 14 residues. Germline CDR1 LNHDA, CDR2 SQIVND (reference sequence).

The CDR3 sequence is CASSLLNSDEQYF. CDR3 coding DNA: TGTGCCAGCAGCTTACTGAACAGCGACGAGCAGTACTTC. The gene calls are TRBV7-9 and TRBJ2-5; no clear D. The end of the DNA is better explained by TRBJ2-7, so the J call may be wrong. The germline CDR1 and CDR2 sequences are SEHNR and FQNEAQ (reference sequence). The CDR3 spans 13 residues.

The J gene is TRBJ2-4, the V gene TRBV9, with D possibly matching TRBD2 (6 bases). Germline V CDR1 and CDR2: SGDLS, YYNGEE. This CDR3 contains 15 residues. The V end lost 3 bases, the J end lost 1 base, and 11 bases lay between the germline ends. The CDR3 nucleotides are TGTGCCAGCAGCGGGGCCCGGGGGGCCAAAAACATTCAGTACTTC. Residues: CASSGARGAKNIQYF.

Concerning this clone itself: Other DNA sequences in the sample encode the same CDR3. The CDR3 loop reads CASSVNNEQFF. The CDR3 DNA sequence: TGTGCCAGCAGTGTCAACAATGAGCAGTTCTTC. The V gene is TRBV25-1, the J gene TRBJ2-1, with D uncertain. The CDR3 is 11 residues long. Trimming shortened V by 4 bases and J by 5 bases, and 3 bases separated the two germline ends. Germline-derived CDR1 and CDR2 are MGHDK and SYGVNS.